This TCR beta chain was sequenced for a study of T cell responses to AZD1222 COVID-19 vaccine. Study results and caveats: Along spike, vaccine-associated CD4 TCRs were found throughout, with dominance at 160-218 and 743-854. Females outnumbered males among donors, who were mostly white British; clonal diversity was possibly underestimated. Epitopes outside B.1.351 and B.1.1.7 mutated regions reportedly drew nearly half of spike TCRs. Spike-specific TCR breadth and depth both grew after two AZD1222 doses.

Only in-frame clones appear in the TCRdb table, and some are missing; sequencing was by immunoSEQ multiplex PCR. The table records 150,000 to 200,000 clones, more than 85% of them present only once. Concerning this clone: The antigen remains undetermined.

The CDR3 runs 15 residues. Germline assignment: CDR1 SGHVS and CDR2 FQNEAQ. The trim removed 3 bases at V and 8 bases at J, leaving 7 bases unmatched. The receptor was derived from an adult in good health. The input for sequencing was peripheral blood, taken on day 0 of AZD1222 vaccination. The genes are TRBV7-8 and TRBJ1-6; TRBD1 matches at 7 bases. CDR3 coding DNA: TGTGCCAGCAGCTTCAACAGGGGAAATCATTCACCCCTCCACTTT. It is translated as CASSFNRGNHSPLHF.